These T cell receptor beta chains were read from a single sample in a study of T cell repertoires in cytomegalovirus infection. The antigens of these receptors remain unknown. TCRdb re-analysed the reads in MiXCR, keeping a single row per CDR3 protein. Here the sample spans approximately 1,000,000 distinct CDR3 sequences, roughly a third being singletons. This specimen consisted of cultured CD8+ T cells from PBMCs, obtained from culture after CMV antigen stimulation. The receptors shown here come from a human donor in good health (CMV status not recorded). Some clones in this sample may be carry-over from other donors' samples. CDR3s include the opening cysteine and the closing phenylalanine or tryptophan. D genes are given only for firm matches. Only part of the rows carry a size: once, few, many, or a class if the clone is expanded.

14,TRBJ1-1,-,few,TRBV27,TGTGCCAGCAGTTCCACTCCCCTAATGGCTGAAGCTTTCTTT,CASSSTPLMAEAFF
15,TRBJ1-2,TRBD1,-,TRBV19,TGTGCCAGTAGTATTGGTGACAGGGGGAACTATGGCTACACCTTC,CASSIGDRGNYGYTF
16,TRBJ2-7,-,few,TRBV7-6,TGTGCCAGCAGCTTAGGAAGGCGGGGAAGCTCCTACGAGCAGTACTTC,CASSLGRRGSSYEQYF
15,TRBJ2-1,TRBD1,many,TRBV2,TGTGCCAGCAGTGTCCGGACAGGGTCCTACAATGAGCAGTTCTTC,CASSVRTGSYNEQFF
13,TRBJ1-5,-,-,TRBV28,TGTGCCAGCAGTTTAAGCCCCGTGGATCCCCAGCATTTT,CASSLSPVDPQHF
16,TRBJ2-3,TRBD2,few,TRBV7-6,TGTGCCAGCAGCTTAGAGGCGGGGGTCGGCACAGATACGCAGTATTTT,CASSLEAGVGTDTQYF
15,TRBJ2-3,TRBD2,-,TRBV11-2,TGTGCCAGCAGCCCTCGGGGGGGCGGAGGAGATACGCAGTATTTT,CASSPRGGGGDTQYF
14,TRBJ2-1,-,-,TRBV27,TGTGCCAGCGGAGTTCGGGGGGCATACAATGAGCAGTTCTTC,CASGVRGAYNEQFF
14,TRBJ2-2,TRBD1,-,TRBV24-1,TGTGCCACCAAGACAGGGGGGGACACCGGGGAGCTGTTTTTT,CATKTGGDTGELFF
17,TRBJ2-5,-,-,TRBV6-1,TGTGCCAGCAGTGAAATATCTGTGCACCCCTCCCAAGAGACCCAGTACTTC,CASSEISVHPSQETQYF
16,TRBJ1-5,-,many,TRBV19,TGTGCCAGTAGTCCAAGCTCAGAGGGGGGCAATCAGCCCCAGCATTTT,CASSPSSEGGNQPQHF
14,TRBJ2-1,-,-,TRBV7-9,TGTGCCAGCAGCCACCTCCTACCAGACAATGAGCAGTTCTTC,CASSHLLPDNEQFF
13,TRBJ1-2,-,-,TRBV7-4,TGTGCCAGCAGCTTAGGGTGGGGAGATGGCTACACCTTC,CASSLGWGDGYTF
21,TRBJ2-3,TRBD1,-,TRBV12-3/TRBV12-4,TGTGCCAGCAGTTCTTCCTACCGGGACAGGGACCGCGCTTCCACCACAGATACGCAGTATTTT,CASSSSYRDRDRASTTDTQYF
14,TRBJ1-5,-,many,TRBV7-6,TGTGCCAGCAGCCAGGTTGGGTACAATCAGCCCCAGCATTTT,CASSQVGYNQPQHF
15,TRBJ2-3,-,-,TRBV6-6,TGTGCCAGCAGTTTATTAAAGGATAGAACAGATACGCAGTATTTT,CASSLLKDRTDTQYF
12,TRBJ1-1,-,-,TRBV25-1,TGTGCCAGCAGTGAATTAGGCCCAGAAGCTTTCTTT,CASSELGPEAFF
15,TRBJ2-1,TRBD1,-,TRBV29-1,TGCAGCGTTGCAGGGGGCAAAGGGTCCTACAATGAGCAGTTCTTC,CSVAGGKGSYNEQFF
16,TRBJ2-3,-,few,TRBV12-3/TRBV12-4,TGTGCCAGCAGTTTCACATCCACTTTACACACAGATACGCAGTATTTT,CASSFTSTLHTDTQYF
13,TRBJ2-7,-,few,TRBV14,TGTGCCAGCAGCCAAGATAGGGGCCACGAGCAGTACTTC,CASSQDRGHEQYF
13,TRBJ1-2,-,-,TRBV29-1,TGCAGCGTTGAAGTGGGAAGGATCTATGGCTACACCTTC,CSVEVGRIYGYTF
13,TRBJ1-1,-,-,TRBV20-1,TGCAGTGCTAGTGAGCGCGGCGGCACTGAAGCTTTCTTT,CSASERGGTEAFF
17,TRBJ2-5,TRBD1,many,TRBV7-3,TGTGCCAGCAGCTTACCCCCCGGACAGGACCGCCAAGAGACCCAGTACTTC,CASSLPPGQDRQETQYF
16,TRBJ2-3,-,few,TRBV4-1,TGCGCCAGCAGCGCAGCATGGGGAGGAAGCACAGATACGCAGTATTTT,CASSAAWGGSTDTQYF
15,TRBJ2-1,-,-,TRBV4-1,TGCACCAGCAGCCAAGAAGAGCTAGTCAACAATGAGCAGTTCTTC,CTSSQEELVNNEQFF
16,TRBJ2-2,-,few,TRBV20-1,TGCAGTGCCCCAGCCGTTGGTAGCGGACATGCCGGGGAGCTGTTTTTT,CSAPAVGSGHAGELFF
13,TRBJ1-1,-,few,TRBV12-3/TRBV12-4,TGTGCCAGCAGTTCCCCGGGACGGCCCGAAGCTTTCTTT,CASSSPGRPEAFF
16,TRBJ1-2,-,few,TRBV11-1,TGTGCCAGCAGCAACTTAGAAACGGTTACTAACTATGGCTACACCTTC,CASSNLETVTNYGYTF
12,TRBJ2-3,-,many,TRBV6-2/TRBV6-3,TGTGCCAGCAGTTATCGTCCAGATACGCAGTATTTT,CASSYRPDTQYF
15,TRBJ1-1,-,many,TRBV27,TGTGCCAGCAGTTTATCGACAAAGGGGAACACTGAAGCTTTCTTT,CASSLSTKGNTEAFF
15,TRBJ1-6,-,-,TRBV7-2,TGTGCCAGCAGCCTCAACCGGGACGATAATTCACCCCTCCACTTT,CASSLNRDDNSPLHF
14,TRBJ1-5,TRBD1,-,TRBV7-9,TGTGCCAGCAGCTCGACAGGGCCCCAAGCGGCCCAGCATTTT,CASSSTGPQAAQHF
15,TRBJ1-1,-,many,TRBV5-4,TGTGCCAGCAGCTTGTTCAACCGGGGAAACACTGAAGCTTTCTTT,CASSLFNRGNTEAFF
17,TRBJ1-6,-,few,TRBV6-2/TRBV6-3,TGTGCCAGCAGTTACCGAATTTGGACGGTGGCGGATTCACCCCTCCACTTT,CASSYRIWTVADSPLHF
15,TRBJ1-2,TRBD1,-,TRBV7-9,TGTGCCAGCAGCTTAGGACAGGGGCCGGACTATGGCTACACCTTC,CASSLGQGPDYGYTF
15,TRBJ2-3,-,few,TRBV24-1,TGTGCCACCAGTGAAGGATGGGGCATCACAGATACGCAGTATTTT,CATSEGWGITDTQYF
14,TRBJ1-1,-,-,TRBV6-4,TGTGCCAGGTTATACGCTCCCACGAACACTGAAGCTTTCTTT,CARLYAPTNTEAFF
14,TRBJ1-1,-,-,TRBV12-5,TGTGCTAGTGGTTTGCCTGGGACTGACACTGAAGCTTTCTTT,CASGLPGTDTEAFF
13,TRBJ1-1,-,few,TRBV11-2,TGTGCCAGCAGCAACACAGGGAACACTGAAGCTTTCTTT,CASSNTGNTEAFF
15,TRBJ1-6,-,-,TRBV4-1,TGCGCCAGCAGCCAAGGCCATTCAGGCAATTCACCCCTCCACTTT,CASSQGHSGNSPLHF
13,TRBJ1-1,TRBD1,once,TRBV29-1,TGCAGCGTTGTGACAGGGGATTATACTGAAGCTTTCTTT,CSVVTGDYTEAFF
14,TRBJ1-1,-,-,TRBV11-2,TGTGCCAGCAGCACACGTTCGGGGAACACTGAAGCTTTCTTT,CASSTRSGNTEAFF
15,TRBJ2-1,-,-,TRBV19,TGTGCCAGTAGTATAATCTTGAGCTCCTACAATGAGCAGTTCTTC,CASSIILSSYNEQFF
15,TRBJ1-2,-,-,TRBV27,TGTGCCAGCAGTTCAGGCAGTCGATCCTCGTGGGGCTACACCTTC,CASSSGSRSSWGYTF
16,TRBJ1-2,-,-,TRBV7-9,TGTGCCAGCAGCTTACCCGGGACACCAACTAACTATGGCTACACCTTC,CASSLPGTPTNYGYTF
14,TRBJ2-5,-,-,TRBV10-3,TGTGCCATCAGTGAGGTGGGGGATCGAGAGACCCAGTACTTC,CAISEVGDRETQYF
13,TRBJ2-2,-,few,TRBV28,TGTGCCAGCAGCGAGTGGGGAACCGGGGAGCTGTTTTTT,CASSEWGTGELFF
15,TRBJ1-2,-,once,TRBV6-2/TRBV6-3,TGTGCCAGCAGTTACGCGACGGGGCTAAACTATGGCTACACCTTC,CASSYATGLNYGYTF
12,TRBJ1-2,-,-,TRBV10-1,TGCGCCAGCGGCCAGAACCTGGGCGGCTACACCTTC,CASGQNLGGYTF
14,TRBJ1-4,-,-,TRBV5-5,TGTGCCAGCAGCGATCCCAGAGTTAATGAAAAACTGTTTTTT,CASSDPRVNEKLFF
16,TRBJ1-3,-,-,TRBV6-1,TGTGCCAGCAGTGAATTCGTCGGACTCTCTGGAAACACCATATATTTT,CASSEFVGLSGNTIYF
16,TRBJ2-5,TRBD1,-,TRBV5-6,TGTGCCAGCAGCTTGGACAGGGGTGAATATCAAGAGACCCAGTACTTC,CASSLDRGEYQETQYF
16,TRBJ2-2,-,few,TRBV12-5,TGTGCTAGTGGTTTGGTCCCGCAGGGCAACACCGGGGAGCTGTTTTTT,CASGLVPQGNTGELFF
14,TRBJ1-1,-,-,TRBV19,TGTGCCAGTAGCATTGACACTATGAACACTGAAGCTTTCTTT,CASSIDTMNTEAFF
15,TRBJ1-2,-,few,TRBV6-1,TGTGCCAGCAGGATGCCGGAGGAAAGCATAGGTGGCTACACCTTC,CASRMPEESIGGYTF
15,TRBJ2-1,TRBD1,few,TRBV29-1,TGCAGCGCTTGGGCCGAGGGACAGGGGGCCGAGGAGCAGTTCTTC,CSAWAEGQGAEEQFF
13,TRBJ2-1,TRBD2,few,TRBV7-9,TGTGCCAGCAGCTCCGGACTAGTCCTTGAGCAGTTCTTC,CASSSGLVLEQFF
13,TRBJ2-7,-,many,TRBV7-6,TGTGCCAGCAGCCCCGGTGCTCCCTACGAGCAGTACTTC,CASSPGAPYEQYF
16,TRBJ2-2,TRBD1,once,TRBV19,TGTGCCAGTAGTACCCCGGGACAGGGGTTTGCCGGGGAGCTGTTTTTT,CASSTPGQGFAGELFF